What follows are 6 T cell receptor beta chains derived from one specimen sequenced in a study of T cell changes during pregnancy in multiple sclerosis. TCRdb's copy holds only in-frame clones and misses some; the assay was immunoSEQ multiplex PCR. The table includes about 79,000 clones, under 95% detected once. Source: CD4+ T cells from peripheral blood mononuclear cells, taken in the second trimester of pregnancy. The source is a female donor with multiple sclerosis, enrolled in a pregnancy study.

The chain uses TRBV5-1 and TRBJ1-6; no definite D call. The CDR3 consists of 13 residues. Germline CDR1 reads SGHRS; CDR2 reads YFSETQ. The germline V and J ends were trimmed by 0 bases and 9 bases, with 7 bases remaining between them. DNA for the CDR3: TGCGCCAGCAGCTTGGATCCGGTTTCACCCCTCCACTTT. Translating gives CASSLDPVSPLHF.

The J gene is TRBJ2-7, the V gene TRBV7-9, with D perhaps matching TRBD1 (5 bases). Trimming shortened V by 5 bases and J by 0 bases, and 14 bases separated the two germline ends. Per germline, CDR1 SEHNR and CDR2 FQNEAQ (reference sequence). CDR3 size: 15 residues. The CDR3 sequence: CASSRGWGPSYEQYF. In DNA, the CDR3 is TGTGCCAGCAGCAGGGGATGGGGTCCCTCCTACGAGCAGTACTTC.

The chain carries TRBV9 and TRBJ2-5; 9 bases are shared with TRBD2. CDR3 length: 14 residues. The germline CDR1 and CDR2 sequences are SGDLS and YYNGEE. The V and J ends lost 4 bases and 3 bases, in that order; junction bases with no gene match: 4. CDR3 nucleotides: TGTGCCAGCAGCCCTAGACTAGCGGAAGAGACCCAGTACTTC. Encoded protein: CASSPRLAEETQYF.

The chain employs TRBV28 and TRBJ1-3; no clear D gene. Germline V gene data show CDR1 as MDHEN and CDR2 as SYDVKM. V gave up 2 bases and J gave up 4 bases, with 9 bases separating them. The length of the CDR3 is 14 residues. For the CDR3, the DNA is TGTGCCAGCAGTTTAGGAGCGGCAGGAAACACCATATATTTT. Protein sequence: CASSLGAAGNTIYF.

CDR3 sequence reads: CASSVIVGLAGRETQYF. The CDR3 DNA reads TGTGCCAGCAGCGTAATCGTAGGACTAGCGGGGAGGGAGACCCAGTACTTC. The rearrangement joins TRBV7-2 to TRBJ2-5; TRBD2 matches at 12 bases. V lost 5 bases, J lost 5 bases, and 12 bases stayed unmatched. The CDR3 has 17 residues. The V gene's germline CDR1 is SGHTA and CDR2 FQGNSA.

The chain employs TRBV5-1 and TRBJ2-1; D gene unclear. The V end lost 2 bases, the J end lost 9 bases, and 21 bases lay between the germline ends. Germline V gene lookup returns CDR1 SGHRS and CDR2 YFSETQ. The CDR3 sequence is 16 residues long. This chain's CDR3 is CASSFRMGSEIGEQFF. DNA for the CDR3: TGCGCCAGCAGCTTCCGAATGGGCAGTGAGATTGGTGAGCAGTTCTTC.